This T cell receptor beta chain was sequenced for a study of T-cell reconstitution after alpha-beta-depleted transplantation in children. General study points: At day 60, the high TCRbeta diversity found in some patients originated from recipient T cells and thymic progenitors that had survived. Newly generated T cells supplied most T-cell counts and diversity one year post-transplant. Several hundred graft clones that had expanded were reportedly the source of alpha-beta T cells about two months after transplant.

V lost 6 bases and J lost 6, with 12 bases in between. Germline V lookup: CDR1 SEHNR, CDR2 FQNEAQ (reference sequence). The CDR3 is 13 amino acids. Comments on this clonotype: No antigen is known for it.

Unique molecular identifiers were incorporated into the prepared TCRbeta library. TCRdb re-called the PCR reads through MiXCR, storing one row per CDR3 protein. The table has 580,000 or so distinct CDR3 sequences, 23% seen once; the top ten hold 14%. The sample in question was PBMCs, mostly from graft donor cells, obtained 360 days after TCRalphabeta/CD19-depleted stem cell transplant. This chain connects TRBV7-9 to TRBJ1-5; no clear D gene. The sequence came from a boy younger than two who had a stem cell transplant for acute myeloid leukemia, so the T cells may come from the graft donor. The CDR3 is CASSKGYPQPQHF. The DNA for the CDR3 is TGTGCCAGCAGTAAAGGGTACCCTCAGCCCCAGCATTTT.